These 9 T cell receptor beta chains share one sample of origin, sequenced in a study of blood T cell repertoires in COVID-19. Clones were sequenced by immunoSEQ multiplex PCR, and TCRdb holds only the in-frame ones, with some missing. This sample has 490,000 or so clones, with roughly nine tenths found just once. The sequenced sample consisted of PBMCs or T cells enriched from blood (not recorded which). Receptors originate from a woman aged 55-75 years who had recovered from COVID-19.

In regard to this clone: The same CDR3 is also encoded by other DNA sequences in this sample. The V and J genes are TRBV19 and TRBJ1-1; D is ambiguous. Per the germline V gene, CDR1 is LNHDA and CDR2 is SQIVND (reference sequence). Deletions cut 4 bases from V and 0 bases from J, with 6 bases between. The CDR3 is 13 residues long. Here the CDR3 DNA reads TGTGCCAGTAGTAACCGGGTGAACACTGAAGCTTTCTTT. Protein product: CASSNRVNTEAFF.

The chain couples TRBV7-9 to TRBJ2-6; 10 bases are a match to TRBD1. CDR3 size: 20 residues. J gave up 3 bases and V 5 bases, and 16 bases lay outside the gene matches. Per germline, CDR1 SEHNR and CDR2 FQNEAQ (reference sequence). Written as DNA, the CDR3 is TGTGCCAGCAGCATCAAACCCGAAAGGGACAGGGGTTTTGGGGCCAACGTCCTGACTTTC. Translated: CASSIKPERDRGFGANVLTF.

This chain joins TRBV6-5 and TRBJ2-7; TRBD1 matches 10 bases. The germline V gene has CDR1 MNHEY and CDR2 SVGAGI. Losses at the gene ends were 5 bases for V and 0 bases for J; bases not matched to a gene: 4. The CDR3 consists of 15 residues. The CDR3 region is CASSPRTGGSYEQYF. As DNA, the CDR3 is TGTGCCAGCAGTCCGCGGACAGGGGGCTCCTACGAGCAGTACTTC.

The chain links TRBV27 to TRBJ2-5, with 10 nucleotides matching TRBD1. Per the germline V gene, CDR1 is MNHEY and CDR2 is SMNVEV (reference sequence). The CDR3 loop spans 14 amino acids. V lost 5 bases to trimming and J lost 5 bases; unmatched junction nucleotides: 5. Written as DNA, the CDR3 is TGTGCCAGCAGTAAATTGACAGGGGGCGAGACCCAGTACTTC. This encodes CASSKLTGGETQYF.

The CDR3 loop reads CASQGRAEKLFF. Here the CDR3 DNA reads TGTGCCAGCCAGGGTCGGGCCGAGAAACTGTTTTTT. The chain is built from TRBV28 and TRBJ1-4; the D gene is possibly TRBD1 (5 bases). Looked up from germline, CDR1 is MDHEN and CDR2 is SYDVKM. The ends were cut back, 8 bases at V and 11 bases at J, with 15 bases in the middle. The CDR3 contains 12 residues.

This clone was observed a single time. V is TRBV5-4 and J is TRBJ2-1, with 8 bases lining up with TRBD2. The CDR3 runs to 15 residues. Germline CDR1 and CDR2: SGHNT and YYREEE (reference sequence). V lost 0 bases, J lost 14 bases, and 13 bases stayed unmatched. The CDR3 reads CASSLGLAGGQQEFF. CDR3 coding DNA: TGTGCCAGCAGCTTGGGTCTTGCGGGGGGCCAGCAGGAGTTCTTC.

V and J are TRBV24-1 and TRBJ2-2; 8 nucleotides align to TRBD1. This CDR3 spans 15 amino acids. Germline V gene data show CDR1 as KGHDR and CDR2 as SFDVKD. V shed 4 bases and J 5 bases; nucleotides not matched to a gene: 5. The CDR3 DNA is TGTGCCACCAGTGACCCCAGACAGGGGACCGGGGAGCTGTTTTTT. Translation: CATSDPRQGTGELFF.

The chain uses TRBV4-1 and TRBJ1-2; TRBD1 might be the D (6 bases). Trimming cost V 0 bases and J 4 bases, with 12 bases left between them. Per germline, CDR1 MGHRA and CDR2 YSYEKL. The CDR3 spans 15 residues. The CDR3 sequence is CASSQERRTAYGYTF. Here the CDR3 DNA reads TGCGCCAGCAGCCAAGAACGTAGGACAGCCTATGGCTACACCTTC.

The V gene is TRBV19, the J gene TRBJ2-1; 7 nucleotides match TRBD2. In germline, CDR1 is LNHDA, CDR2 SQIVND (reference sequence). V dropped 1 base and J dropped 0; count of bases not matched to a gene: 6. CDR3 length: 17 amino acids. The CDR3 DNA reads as TGTGCCAGTAGTATAGGGAAGCGGGGCTCCTCCTACAATGAGCAGTTCTTC. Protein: CASSIGKRGSSYNEQFF. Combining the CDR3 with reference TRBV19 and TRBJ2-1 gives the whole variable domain DGGITQSPKYLFRKEGQNVTLSCEQNLNHDAMYWYRQDPGQGLRLIYYSQIVNDFQKGDIAEGYSVSREKKESFPLTVTSAQKNPTAFYLCASSIGKRGSSYNEQFFGPGTRLTVL.